The sequence of this TCR beta chain was determined in a study of T cell responses to AZD1222 COVID-19 vaccine. Notes on the study in general: Increased Spike-specific TCR breadth and depth were observed after two AZD1222 doses. The repertoires were collected only after the peak T cell response. Across the whole spike, CD4 TCRs peaked at regions 160-218 and 743-854.

The CDR3 runs to 13 residues. Looked up from germline, CDR1 is SGHRS and CDR2 is YFSETQ. Trimming cost V 2 bases and J 9 bases; bases outside gene matches: 2. In the case of this clone: The antigen is undetermined.

The table came from immunoSEQ multiplex PCR; TCRdb's copy has only in-frame clones and leaves some out. This sample has about 75,000 clones, with roughly 87% found just once. Investigators merged groups given second doses at roughly 4 or roughly 12 weeks. The sequence was collected from an adult who received the AZD1222 COVID-19 vaccine. The sequences come from peripheral blood, collected 28 days after the second AZD1222 dose. The chain employs TRBV5-1 and TRBJ1-6, with 7 bases fitting TRBD1. The CDR3 nucleotides are TGCGCCAGCAGCTTAAACAGGGGTTCACCCCTCCACTTT. Its translation is CASSLNRGSPLHF. Supplemented by reference TRBV5-1 and TRBJ1-6, the full variable domain reads KAGVTQTPRYLIKTRGQQVTLSCSPISGHRSVSWYQQTPGQGLQFLFEYFSETQRNKGNFPGRFSGRQFSNSRSEMNVSTLELGDSALYLCASSLNRGSPLHFGNGTRLTVT.